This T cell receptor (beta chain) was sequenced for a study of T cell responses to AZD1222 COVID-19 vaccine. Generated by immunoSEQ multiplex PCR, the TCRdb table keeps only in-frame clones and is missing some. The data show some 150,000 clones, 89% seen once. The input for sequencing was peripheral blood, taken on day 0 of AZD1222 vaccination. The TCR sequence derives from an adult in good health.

The CDR3 bases are TGTGCTAGTGGTTTTCAGGCGGGGTACTCCTACAATGAGCAGTTCTTC. Translating gives CASGFQAGYSYNEQFF. The rearrangement uses TRBV12-5 and TRBJ2-1; D is perhaps TRBD2 (6 bases). V lost 3 bases and J lost 0, with 12 bases in between. Per germline, CDR1 LGHNT and CDR2 FRNRAP. This CDR3 contains 16 residues.